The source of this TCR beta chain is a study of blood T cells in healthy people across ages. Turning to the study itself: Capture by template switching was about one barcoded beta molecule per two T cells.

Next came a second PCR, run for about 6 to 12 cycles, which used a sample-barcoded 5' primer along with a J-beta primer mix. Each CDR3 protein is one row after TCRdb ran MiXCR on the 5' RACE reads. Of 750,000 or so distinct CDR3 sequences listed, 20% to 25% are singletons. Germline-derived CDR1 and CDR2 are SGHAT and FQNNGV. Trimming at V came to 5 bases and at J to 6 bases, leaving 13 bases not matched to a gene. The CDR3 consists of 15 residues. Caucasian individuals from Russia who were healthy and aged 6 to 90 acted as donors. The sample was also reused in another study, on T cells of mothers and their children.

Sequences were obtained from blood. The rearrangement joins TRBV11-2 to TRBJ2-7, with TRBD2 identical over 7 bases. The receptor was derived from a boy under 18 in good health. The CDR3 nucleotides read TGTGCCAGCAGCCCCTATCGACTAGCTGAAGCCGAGCAGTACTTC. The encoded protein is CASSPYRLAEAEQYF.